These 21 T cell receptor beta chains were all obtained from the same sample, sequenced in a study of control samples from healthy donors and cancer patients. Produced via immunoSEQ multiplex PCR; TCRdb's table is partial and in-frame only. The repertoire consists of around 100,000 clones, with under 95% occurring once and the leading ten covering 2% to 3%. Sequenced input: blood. Receptors were obtained from a woman aged 18-29 years in good health.

This sequence joins TRBV12-3 or TRBV12-4 and TRBJ1-4; no clear D. The ends were cut back, 4 bases at V and 3 bases at J, with 0 bases in the middle. The CDR3 extends over 11 amino acids. CDR3 sequence reads: CASSSNEKLFF. As DNA, the CDR3 is TGTGCCAGCAGTTCTAATGAAAAACTGTTTTTT.

The gene calls are TRBV5-1 and TRBJ1-1; D not certain. The germline gives CDR1 SGHRS, CDR2 YFSETQ. The V end was cut by 0 bases, the J end by 1 base, with 4 bases between. The CDR3 is made up of 13 amino acids. The CDR3 loop reads CASSLDRNTEAFF. CDR3 sequence (DNA): TGCGCCAGCAGCTTGGACAGGAACACTGAAGCTTTCTTT.

This chain connects TRBV3-1 (or the pseudogene TRBV3-2) to TRBJ2-1, with 7 bases that match TRBD2. CDR1 is LGHDT and CDR2 is YNNKEL in the germline V gene (reference sequence). This CDR3 contains 19 residues. Trimming at V came to 4 bases and at J to 5 bases, leaving 20 bases not matched to a gene. The CDR3 reads CASSRVSGLPFDKNNEQFF. The CDR3 DNA reads as TGTGCCAGCAGCCGAGTATCGGGACTACCTTTTGACAAAAACAATGAGCAGTTCTTC.

This clone appeared once. V and J are TRBV6-1 and TRBJ2-7; D gene uncertain. This CDR3 region has 13 residues. The V gene lost 0 bases and the J gene lost 2 bases, with 5 bases spanning the gap. Germline CDR1 reads MNHNS; CDR2 reads SASEGT. CDR3 protein: CASSEALTYEQYF. In DNA, the CDR3 is TGTGCCAGCAGTGAAGCTTTGACCTACGAGCAGTACTTC.

V and J are TRBV2 and TRBJ2-4, with D perhaps given as TRBD1 or TRBD2 (5 bases each). CDR1 and CDR2 from the germline V gene are SNHLY and FYNNEI. There are 16 residues in the CDR3. With 1 base removed from V and 4 bases from J, the gap between germline ends came to 14 bases. The CDR3 nucleotides read TGTGCCAGCAGTGAAGGTCTTGGGGGTATAAAAAACATTCAGTACTTC. Encoded protein: CASSEGLGGIKNIQYF. Combining the CDR3 with reference TRBV2 and TRBJ2-4 gives the whole variable domain EPEVTQTPSHQVTQMGQEVILRCVPISNHLYFYWYRQILGQKVEFLVSFYNNEISEKSEIFDDQFSVERPDGSNFTLKIRSTKLEDSAMYFCASSEGLGGIKNIQYFGAGTRLSVL.

The chain recombines TRBV19 with TRBJ1-1; D is unclear. Trimming shortened V by 7 bases and J by 0 bases, and 12 bases separated the two germline ends. This CDR3 spans 14 amino acids. Germline V lookup: CDR1 LNHDA, CDR2 SQIVND (reference sequence). CDR3 in amino acids: CASNADRMNTEAFF. CDR3 sequence (DNA): TGTGCCAGTAATGCAGATCGCATGAACACTGAAGCTTTCTTT.

This rearrangement joins TRBV7-3 to TRBJ2-5; possibly TRBD1 for D (6 bases). CDR3 length equals 15 residues. V was trimmed by 5 bases and J by 2 bases, leaving 15 bases between them. Germline CDR1 SGHTA, CDR2 FQGTGA. CDR3 in amino acids: CASSRGRDTQETQYF. The CDR3 nucleotides read TGTGCCAGCAGCCGAGGAAGGGACACGCAAGAGACCCAGTACTTC.

This sequence joins TRBV30 and TRBJ2-6; TRBD1 aligns across 8 bases. The CDR3 sequence is 16 residues long. V trimming: 7 bases; J trimming: 3 bases; junction bases outside the gene matches: 11. CDR1 GTSNPN and CDR2 SVGIG come from the germline V gene (reference sequence). The CDR3 sequence: CALAGGLGVGANVLTF. The CDR3 DNA is TGTGCCTTAGCAGGGGGCCTCGGGGTTGGGGCCAACGTCCTGACTTTC.

J is TRBJ2-3 and V is TRBV9; tentative D call: TRBD2 (6 bases). The CDR3 extends over 15 amino acids. V shed 3 bases and J shed 4 bases, with 15 bases lying between them. The germline V gene encodes CDR1 SGDLS and CDR2 YYNGEE. CDR3 sequence: CASSGASERADTQYF. In DNA, the CDR3 is TGTGCCAGCAGCGGGGCTAGCGAGCGGGCAGATACGCAGTATTTT.

The genes are TRBV18 and TRBJ1-5, with D possibly TRBD1 on 5 matching bases. The CDR3 sequence is 15 residues long. The germline V gene encodes CDR1 KGHSH and CDR2 LQKENI. V gave up 2 bases and J gave up 7 bases, with 15 bases separating them. The chain's CDR3 is CASSPIMGGGQPQHF. Written as DNA, the CDR3 is TGTGCCAGCTCACCAATAATGGGGGGAGGACAGCCCCAGCATTTT.

This clone is a singleton in its sample. This chain links TRBV11-3 with TRBJ2-7; maybe TRBD1 (6 bases). The CDR3 has 12 amino acids. V lost 3 bases and J 5 bases, leaving 8 bases between the germline ends. Germline CDR1 and CDR2: SGHNT and YENEEA. CDR3: CASSFQGNEQYF. The CDR3 DNA reads TGTGCCAGCAGCTTCCAGGGGAACGAGCAGTACTTC.

The rearrangement joins TRBV6-5 to TRBJ2-7; D is possibly TRBD2 (5 bases). The germline CDR1 and CDR2 sequences are MNHEY and SVGAGI. This CDR3 comprises 14 residues. The ends were cut back, 6 bases at V and 4 bases at J, with 16 bases in the middle. DNA of the CDR3: TGTGCCAGCAGGCCCGGACTGGTGGGGTACGAGCAGTACTTC. Translating gives CASRPGLVGYEQYF.

The chain recombines TRBV9 with TRBJ1-2; perhaps TRBD1 as D (6 bases). V lost 3 bases and J 2 bases, leaving 23 bases between the germline ends. The CDR3 extends over 18 amino acids. Germline CDR1 is SGDLS and CDR2 is YYNGEE. This CDR3 is CASSGTWTDQTSNYGYTF. In nucleotides, the CDR3 is TGTGCCAGCAGCGGTACCTGGACAGACCAAACCTCGAACTATGGCTACACCTTC.

This chain uses TRBV27 with TRBJ2-7; 9 bases agree with TRBD1. V trimming: 6 bases; J trimming: 4 bases; junction bases outside the gene matches: 4. The CDR3 sequence is 13 residues long. In germline, CDR1 is MNHEY, CDR2 SMNVEV (reference sequence). The CDR3: CASRRQGEYEQYF. CDR3 bases: TGTGCCAGCAGAAGACAGGGGGAATACGAGCAGTACTTC.

This sequence joins TRBV4-1 and TRBJ1-2; the match to TRBD1 covers 7 bases. The CDR3 runs to 15 residues. The ends lost 5 bases at V and 4 bases at J; junction bases unmatched: 10. Germline CDR1 is MGHRA and CDR2 is YSYEKL. Written as DNA, the CDR3 is TGCGCCAGCAGCACAGCTCCGGGACAGCCCTATGGCTACACCTTC. This codes for CASSTAPGQPYGYTF.

V usage is TRBV9 and J usage is TRBJ2-2; D unclear. This CDR3 spans 14 amino acids. The V and J ends lost 2 bases and 1 base respectively, with 6 bases between them. Germline lookup yields CDR1 SGDLS and CDR2 YYNGEE. DNA of the CDR3: TGTGCCAGCAGCGTTATAGGGAACACCGGGGAGCTGTTTTTT. This encodes CASSVIGNTGELFF.

The V call is TRBV5-4, the J call TRBJ2-3; D may correspond to TRBD1 or TRBD2 (5 bases each). CDR1 is SGHNT and CDR2 is YYREEE in the germline V gene (reference sequence). The length of the CDR3 is 13 residues. V was trimmed by 2 bases and J by 2 bases, leaving 6 bases between them. CDR3 amino acids: CASSFGTTDTQYF. The CDR3 DNA follows: TGTGCCAGCAGCTTTGGGACCACAGATACGCAGTATTTT.

The CDR3 is CAWSTHRGLGETQYF. As DNA, the CDR3 is TGTGCCTGGAGTACTCACAGGGGGCTCGGGGAGACCCAGTACTTC. This rearrangement joins TRBV30 to TRBJ2-5; 9 bases line up with TRBD1. The germline CDR1 and CDR2 sequences are GTSNPN and SVGIG (reference sequence). J lost 5 bases, V lost 2 bases, and 9 bases had no gene match. The CDR3 totals 15 residues.

This rearrangement joins TRBV19 to TRBJ2-1; D gene unclear. CDR1 LNHDA and CDR2 SQIVND come from the germline V gene (reference sequence). V lost 6 bases and J lost 8, with 11 bases in between. The CDR3 totals 12 residues. In nucleotides, the CDR3 is TGTGCCAGTAGCACAAGCCCGCATGAGCAGTTCTTC. This encodes CASSTSPHEQFF.

V and J are TRBV11-3 and TRBJ1-1; no definite D call. The germline V gene encodes CDR1 SGHNT and CDR2 YENEEA. Trimming shortened V by 8 bases and J by 0 bases, and 16 bases separated the two germline ends. The CDR3 covers 15 residues. The CDR3 DNA sequence: TGTGCCAGCTCCGAAGGAGGAGGACTGAACACTGAAGCTTTCTTT. This translates into CASSEGGGLNTEAFF.

The chain links TRBV5-1 to TRBJ2-1; tentatively, D is TRBD1 (5 bases). This CDR3 is built from 16 residues. Germline CDR1 and CDR2: SGHRS and YFSETQ. The V end was cut by 6 bases, the J end by 5 bases, with 21 bases between. DNA for the CDR3: TGCGCCAGCACCCCTTCCCCCAGCCCCAGGGACAATGAGCAGTTCTTC. Translating gives CASTPSPSPRDNEQFF. Full variable domain (rest looked up from reference TRBV5-1 and TRBJ2-1): KAGVTQTPRYLIKTRGQQVTLSCSPISGHRSVSWYQQTPGQGLQFLFEYFSETQRNKGNFPGRFSGRQFSNSRSEMNVSTLELGDSALYLCASTPSPSPRDNEQFFGPGTRLTVL.